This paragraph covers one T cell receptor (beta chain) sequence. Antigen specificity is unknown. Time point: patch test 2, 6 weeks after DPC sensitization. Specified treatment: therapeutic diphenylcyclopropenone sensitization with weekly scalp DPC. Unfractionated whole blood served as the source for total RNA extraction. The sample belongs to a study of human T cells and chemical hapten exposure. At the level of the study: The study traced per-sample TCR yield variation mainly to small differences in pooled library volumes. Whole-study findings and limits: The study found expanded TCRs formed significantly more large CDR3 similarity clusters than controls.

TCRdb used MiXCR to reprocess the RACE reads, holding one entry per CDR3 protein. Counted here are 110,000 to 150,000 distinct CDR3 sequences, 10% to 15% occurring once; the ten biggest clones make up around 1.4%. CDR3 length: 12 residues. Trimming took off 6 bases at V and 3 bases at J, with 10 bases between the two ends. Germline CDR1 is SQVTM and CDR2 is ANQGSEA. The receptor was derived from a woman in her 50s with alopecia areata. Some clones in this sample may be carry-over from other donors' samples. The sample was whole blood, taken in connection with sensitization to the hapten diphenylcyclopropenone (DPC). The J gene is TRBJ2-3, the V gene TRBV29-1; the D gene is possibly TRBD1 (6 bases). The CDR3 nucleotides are TGCAGCGTGGCACAGGGTACAGATACGCAGTATTTT. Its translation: CSVAQGTDTQYF.